This T cell receptor beta chain was retrieved from a study of blood T cell repertoires in COVID-19. The wider study: Samples taken during acute and convalescent COVID-19 were collected in the United States, Italy and Spain.

Germline loops: CDR1 WNHNN, CDR2 SYGVQD (reference sequence). The CDR3 contains 15 residues. V shed 6 bases, J shed 4 bases, and the junction held 3 bases outside the gene matches. Original data processing: Estimates of nucleated cell counts were drawn from the amplification of reference gene primers. Profiled with immunoSEQ multiplex PCR; TCRdb holds only in-frame clones, not every one. V and J calls plus clone size are reproduced from that table; the DNA served to infer D and trimming. Found here are under 200,000 clones, over 80% of them singletons; the top ten hold 10% to 15%. Sequenced input: peripheral blood. The rearrangement links TRBV10-1 to TRBJ2-2, with TRBD1 matching over 12 bases. The clonotype originates from a man between 65 and 85 years old who had recovered from COVID-19. The DNA for the CDR3 is TGCGCCAGCAGAGCGGGACAGGGGGCCACCGGGGAGCTGTTTTTT. Amino acid sequence: CASRAGQGATGELFF.